This TCR beta chain derives from a study of blood T cell repertoires in COVID-19. Germline V gene lookup returns CDR1 SGHAT and CDR2 FQNNGV. V lost 3 bases, J lost 1 base, and 12 bases lay in between. The CDR3 sequence is 15 residues long. Clones were read by immunoSEQ multiplex PCR, and TCRdb kept only the in-frame ones, dropping some. The sample contains roughly 200,000 clones, roughly 86% of which appear only once. The TCR comes from a man aged 18 to 30 with acute COVID-19. The sequencing input was PBMCs or T cells enriched from blood (not recorded which). The chain uses TRBV11-2 and TRBJ1-1, with D perhaps matching TRBD1 (5 bases). DNA for the CDR3: TGTGCCAGCAGCTTTAGTTACAGGCGGAACACTGAAGCTTTCTTT. Translated: CASSFSYRRNTEAFF.